The present TCR beta chain was sequenced within a study of OX40 agonist ivuxolimab in advanced cancers. The germline gives CDR1 SGHRS, CDR2 YFSETQ. Trimming at V came to 0 bases and at J to 0 bases, leaving 7 bases not matched to a gene. The CDR3 length is 17 residues. Sequencing was performed with immunoSEQ multiplex PCR; in TCRdb, only in-frame clones are kept and a portion is missing. This sample has about 92,000 clones, with roughly 88% found just once. Only one count was recorded for this clone. Its antigen is currently unknown. Findings and limits, study-wide: Within 6 weeks, CD4+ and CD8+ blood T cells expanded clonally at 0.1 to 3.0 mg/kg.

The source is an adult with an advanced solid tumor such as melanoma, head and neck, liver or kidney cancer. This rearrangement joins TRBV5-1 to TRBJ2-3, with TRBD2 matching over 7 bases. The input for sequencing was CD4+ or CD8+ T cells sorted from blood, taken in a trial of the OX40 agonist ivuxolimab. CDR3 sequence reads: CASSLGAAGSSTDTQYF. The CDR3 coding sequence is TGCGCCAGCAGCTTGGGGGCAGCGGGGTCTAGCACAGATACGCAGTATTTT.